This record covers a single T cell receptor (beta chain). The antigen is undetermined. Germline V gives CDR1 ENHRY, CDR2 SYGVKD. CDR3 length equals 15 residues. With 7 bases removed from V and 0 bases from J, the gap between germline ends came to 12 bases. These data are taken from a study of blood T cells in healthy people across ages. General observations from the study: There was no known CMV status for donors, so expanded clonotype changes were possibly confounded. Relative to aged donors, long-lived donors carried more naive CD4+ cells and displayed higher diversity. Samples with more naive T cells showed higher observed beta diversity.

The use of a sample-barcoded 5' primer and a J-beta primer mix characterized a second PCR of about 7 to 12 cycles. Researchers report that a template-switch adaptor with 12 random nucleotides tagged each cDNA molecule. TCRdb itself ran the 5' RACE reads through MiXCR, one entry per CDR3 protein. The top ten hold over 6.5% of the sample, which has 1,500,000 or so distinct CDR3 sequences, approximately 59% seen once. The TCR originated in a man between 18 and 35 years old in good health. The sequenced sample consisted of blood. The rearrangement joins TRBV10-3 to TRBJ2-2; D remains unclear. For the CDR3, the DNA is TGTGCCATCAATTGGGCGGACGCGAACACCGGGGAGCTGTTTTTT. As protein: CAINWADANTGELFF.